Described below is a single T cell receptor beta chain sequence and its context. Its antigen remains unidentified. Per-base qualities were not stored, and no clone one base away is much larger. The data derive from a study of blood T cell repertoires in COVID-19 (dated by TCRdb to the early 2020s). As for the study more broadly: Samples covering the acute and convalescent phases of COVID-19 were provided by collaborators in the United States, Italy and Spain. The material from the prospective study consisted of cDNA or gDNA derived from T cells, B-cell-depleted T cells, or PBMCs. Deeply sampled blood TCRbeta repertoires from subjects exposed to, actively infected with, or recovered from COVID-19 were included in the dataset. The repertoires were released in a freely available public database intended as a resource for research on the immune response to SARS-CoV-2. Samples were obtained from the ongoing ImmuneRACE study (first 160 participants) and from about 1,300 subjects provided by 6 global collaborators. Sample metadata almost always included a de-identified subject ID, COVID-19 status, age in years and sex. Where available, HLA class I and class II types were taken from metadata supplied by the sample provider and were not determined by assay-based typing. The investigation overall reported the following: The quantity of clinical and demographic metadata differed by source and by participant and was supplied without curation.

One collaborating source in Seattle enrolled patients while the patients were actively infected and followed the patients over time throughout the course of disease. Whole blood was collected in K2EDTA tubes by collaborating institutions according to the institutions' own protocols. Collaborator samples were shipped for TCRbeta analysis as frozen whole blood, isolated PBMCs, or DNA extracted from either sample type. V loses 4 bases, J loses 0 bases, and the germline ends lie 8 bases apart. Reading from cysteine to phenylalanine, the CDR3 counts 14 amino acids. Only CDR3 DNA is held: 42 bases, read in frame from base 1. CDR1 and CDR2 (SGHRS, YFSETQ) derive from the germline V gene. TCRbeta CDR3 regions were amplified from genomic DNA using the immunoSEQ Assay, a bias-controlled multiplex PCR. Under the source paper's analysis protocol: Within the assay, amplification of reference gene primers was used to estimate how many nucleated cells each sample contained. Sequence reads were collapsed and filtered to measure the absolute abundance of every unique TCRbeta CDR3 rearrangement. Productive Simpson clonality was computed per sample as the square root of Simpson's diversity index over productive rearrangements. What TCRdb holds here is the immuneACCESS table cut down to in-frame rearrangements. Part of the clones is not present; checked against another copy, under half of the missing clones reflect an unresolved V gene, and the others are unexplained. V and J calls and clone size follow that table, whereas D and trimming were derived from the DNA. The sample includes 150,000 to 200,000 clones, with about four fifths observed a single time. The top ten clonotypes cover less than 9.5% of the sample.

The sequenced sample was peripheral blood. This TCR was recovered from a woman aged 60-70 years with COVID-19, enrolled during active disease. The rearrangement joined TRBV5-1 to TRBJ1-3, with the D gene too uncertain to name. The CDR3 reads as follows: CASSPLSSGNTIYF. The sequence in DNA is TGCGCCAGCAGCCCCCTCAGCTCTGGAAACACCATATATTTT.